This TCR beta chain was retrieved from a study of spatial heterogeneity in lung cancer. Across the study: When follow-up PBMC samples existed, they were sequenced (at a median of roughly two years after resection).

Time point described: blood at routine non-recurrence follow-up after resection. Whole RNA, isolated from tumor, nontumor lung or frozen PBMC, was sequenced without prior sorting. The CDR3 contains 14 residues. Trimming removed 4 bases from V and 2 bases from J, with 12 bases in between. Germline CDR1 MNHEY, CDR2 SMNVEV (reference sequence). TCRdb analysed the 5' RACE reads with MiXCR anew, one entry per CDR3 protein. The sample consists of roughly 120,000 distinct CDR3 sequences, over 9% of them appearing once. This clonotype appeared a few times. This TCR came from a male donor with early-stage non-small cell lung cancer. The source material was PBMCs, sampled at follow-up. The chain combines TRBV27 with TRBJ2-7, with D maybe TRBD2 (5 bases). DNA of the CDR3: TGTGCCAGCAGTTCGAAACGGGGTCCCTACGAGCAGTACTTC. Translation gives CASSSKRGPYEQYF.